These 13 T cell receptor beta chains share one sample of origin, sequenced in a study of cytomegalovirus exposure and HLA in healthy donors. Both 60 Vbeta primers and 13 Jbeta primers went into the PCR. The method was immunoSEQ multiplex PCR; TCRdb's version includes in-frame clones alone and lacks a portion of them. Of tens of thousands of clones in the sample, roughly 60% were seen once. The sequencing sample was made of PBMCs. Every receptor here comes from a human donor in good health.

The chain uses TRBV6-5 and TRBJ2-2; TRBD2 agrees at 7 bases. V lost 6 bases and J lost 3; bases outside the gene matches: 7. CDR1 MNHEY and CDR2 SVGAGI come from the germline V gene. This CDR3 is 15 amino acids long. CDR3 sequence reads: CASSAVGGYTGELFF. The CDR3 DNA reads as TGTGCCAGCAGCGCGGTGGGGGGGTACACCGGGGAGCTGTTTTTT.

This clone came up once. The CDR3 sequence is CASSQGLSGGAGDTQYF. In DNA, the CDR3 is TGCGCCAGCAGCCAAGGATTGAGCGGGGGGGCCGGGGATACGCAGTATTTT. The V and J genes are TRBV4-3 and TRBJ2-3; 10 bases agree with TRBD2. CDR1 LGHNA and CDR2 YSLEER come from the germline V gene. V dropped 1 base and J dropped 6; count of bases not matched to a gene: 10. The CDR3 runs 17 residues.

This clone was seen a handful of times. The gene calls are TRBV2 and TRBJ2-7, with TRBD1 as a possible D gene (6 bases). The CDR3 is 14 amino acids. The V gene lost 5 bases and the J gene lost 9 bases, with 20 bases spanning the gap. Germline values: CDR1 SNHLY, CDR2 FYNNEI. The CDR3 region is CASSQTSPGVRQYF. Here the CDR3 DNA reads TGTGCCAGCAGTCAGACATCTCCAGGGGTTCGGCAGTACTTC.

V gene TRBV29-1 combines with J gene TRBJ1-1; 10 bases agree with TRBD1. Trimming at V came to 7 bases and at J to 3 bases, leaving 5 bases not matched to a gene. The V gene's germline CDR1 is SQVTM and CDR2 ANQGSEA. The CDR3 is 13 residues long. Written as DNA, the CDR3 is TGCAGCGGAAGACAGGGGGCTTACACTGAAGCTTTCTTT. Translation: CSGRQGAYTEAFF.

V is TRBV7-2 and J is TRBJ1-6; 7 bases align to TRBD1. Germline assignment: CDR1 SGHTA and CDR2 FQGNSA. Trimming cost V 3 bases and J 6 bases; bases outside gene matches: 8. The CDR3 is 16 residues long. In nucleotides, the CDR3 is TGTGCCAGCAGCTTCGGCCGAAGGGGGCTTAATTCACCCCTCCACTTT. Protein sequence: CASSFGRRGLNSPLHF. The full variable domain, its missing parts supplied by reference TRBV7-2 and TRBJ1-6, is GAGVSQSPSNKVTEKGKDVELRCDPISGHTALYWYRQSLGQGLEFLIYFQGNSAPDKSGLPSDRFSAERTGGSVSTLTIQRTQQEDSAVYLCASSFGRRGLNSPLHFGNGTRLTVT.

This clone showed up just a few times. The chain combines TRBV4-3 with TRBJ1-6; no definite D call. This CDR3 has 14 amino acids. From germline, CDR1 is LGHNA and CDR2 YSLEER. V was cut by 0 bases and J by 6 bases, with 6 bases left in between. The CDR3 sequence is CASSQEQFNSPLHF. CDR3 nucleotide sequence: TGCGCCAGCAGCCAAGAGCAGTTTAATTCACCCCTCCACTTT.

J is TRBJ1-6 and V is TRBV11-2, with 8 bases matching TRBD1. Germline CDR1 SGHAT, CDR2 FQNNGV. There are 14 residues in the CDR3. The trim removed 4 bases at V and 10 bases at J, leaving 6 bases unmatched. The CDR3 protein is CASSSTGEGSPLHF. CDR3 nucleotides: TGTGCCAGCAGCTCGACAGGGGAGGGGTCACCCCTCCACTTT.

This sequence joins TRBV18 and TRBJ1-1, with D possibly TRBD1 on 6 matching bases. The CDR3 spans 14 residues. The germline V gene encodes CDR1 KGHSH and CDR2 LQKENI. Trimming stripped 5 bases from V and 6 bases from J, with 16 bases between. The CDR3 bases are TGTGCCAGCTCAACGAGAACAGGGAAGCCTGAAGCTTTCTTT. It encodes CASSTRTGKPEAFF.

This clone was counted only a few times. V is TRBV19 and J is TRBJ1-4; D is undetermined. The V end lost 6 bases, the J end lost 2 bases, and 13 bases lay between the germline ends. CDR1 is LNHDA, CDR2 SQIVND, per germline (reference sequence). There are 15 residues in the CDR3. As DNA, the CDR3 is TGTGCCAGTAGCTTCGGAGCGGGTACTAATGAAAAACTGTTTTTT. Encoded protein: CASSFGAGTNEKLFF.

The V call is TRBV7-3, the J call TRBJ2-2; maybe TRBD1 (5 bases). The germline V gene has CDR1 SGHTA and CDR2 FQGTGA. The ends were cut back, 2 bases at V and 3 bases at J, with 7 bases in the middle. This CDR3 contains 14 residues. CDR3 DNA sequence: TGTGCCAGCAGCTTATCCAGGGACACCGGGGAGCTGTTTTTT. Amino acid sequence: CASSLSRDTGELFF.

This sequence joins TRBV9 and TRBJ1-1; D uncertain. V lost 4 bases, J lost 4 bases, and 17 bases lay in between. In germline, CDR1 is SGDLS, CDR2 YYNGEE. The CDR3 has 15 residues. This CDR3 reads CASSPLGGSGTEAFF. Written as DNA, the CDR3 is TGTGCCAGCAGCCCACTTGGAGGGTCTGGCACTGAAGCTTTCTTT.

This rearrangement joins TRBV5-1 to TRBJ2-7, with TRBD2 matching over 8 bases. The CDR3 consists of 15 residues. V trimming: 7 bases; J trimming: 4 bases; junction bases outside the gene matches: 13. CDR1 and CDR2 from the germline V gene are SGHRS and YFSETQ. The CDR3 is CASSLQSGGSYEQYF. CDR3 bases: TGCGCCAGCTCCCTCCAGAGCGGGGGTTCGTACGAGCAGTACTTC.

This clone was seen a handful of times. This sequence joins TRBV11-3 and TRBJ1-1, with D possibly matching TRBD1 (6 bases). Germline CDR1 and CDR2: SGHNT and YENEEA. CDR3 length: 14 amino acids. Between the trimmed V and J ends, which lost 3 bases and 0 bases, there was a span of 8 bases. CDR3 region: CASSFTGMNTEAFF. CDR3 DNA: TGTGCCAGCAGCTTCACAGGGATGAACACTGAAGCTTTCTTT.